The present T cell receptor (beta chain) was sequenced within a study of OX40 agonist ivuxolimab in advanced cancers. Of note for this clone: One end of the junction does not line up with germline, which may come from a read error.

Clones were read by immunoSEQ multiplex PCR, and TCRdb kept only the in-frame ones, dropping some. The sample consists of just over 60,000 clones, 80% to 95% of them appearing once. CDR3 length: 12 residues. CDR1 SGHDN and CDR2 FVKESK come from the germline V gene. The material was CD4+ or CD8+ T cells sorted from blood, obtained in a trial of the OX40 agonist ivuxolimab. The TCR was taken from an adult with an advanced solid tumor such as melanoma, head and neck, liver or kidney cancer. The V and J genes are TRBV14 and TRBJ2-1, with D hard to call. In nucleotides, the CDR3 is TGTGCCAGCAGCCAAGGACACAATGAGGAGTTCTTC. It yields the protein CASSQGHNEEFF.